The 20 T cell receptor beta chains listed next were all sequenced from one sample in a study of cytomegalovirus exposure and HLA in healthy donors (TCRdb year 2017). Library construction relied on the immunoSEQ multiplex PCR assay. A mixture of 60 forward primers for TCR Vbeta segments and 13 reverse primers for TCR Jbeta segments was used in the multiplex PCR. In its TCRdb copy, this immuneACCESS table keeps in-frame sequences only and misses some clones. Where compared with another copy, unresolved V genes explain less than half of these, and the others have no known cause. Here the sample has over 150,000 clones; roughly 75% occur a single time. The top ten hold 4.9% of the sample. The sample was PBMCs. These receptors all come from a male donor in good health and CMV-seronegative.

The V call is TRBV5-6, the J call TRBJ1-6; 9 bases map to TRBD1. With V trimmed by 4 bases and J by 9 bases, 5 bases remained unmatched. The CDR3 consists of 14 residues. The germline V gene encodes CDR1 SGHDT and CDR2 YYEEEE. DNA of the CDR3: TGTGCCAGCAGCAAGGACAGGGGAGTTTCACCCCTCCACTTT. Translation gives CASSKDRGVSPLHF.

The chain employs TRBV9 and TRBJ2-1, with D maybe TRBD2 (6 bases). Between the trimmed V and J ends, which lost 1 base and 9 bases, there was a span of 17 bases. CDR1 SGDLS and CDR2 YYNGEE come from the germline V gene. This CDR3 is built from 15 residues. CDR3 sequence (DNA): TGTGCCAGCAGCGTAAAACAGGAGGGCGAGGGTGAGCAGTTCTTC. Amino acid sequence: CASSVKQEGEGEQFF.

This clone was counted a few times. The gene calls are TRBV11-2 and TRBJ2-5; possibly TRBD1 for D (5 bases). CDR3 length equals 13 residues. Germline CDR1 and CDR2: SGHAT and FQNNGV. V was trimmed by 3 bases and J by 6 bases, leaving 11 bases between them. The CDR3 reads CASSLRRAQTQYF. The CDR3 bases are TGTGCCAGCAGCTTGCGCAGGGCACAGACCCAGTACTTC.

V usage is TRBV6-5 and J usage is TRBJ1-5, with D possibly matching TRBD1 (6 bases). The CDR3 sequence is 13 residues long. Trimming removed 6 bases at V and 4 bases at J, with 10 bases between. In germline, CDR1 is MNHEY, CDR2 SVGAGI. CDR3 amino acids: CASSRQENQPQHF. The CDR3 DNA is TGTGCCAGCAGCAGACAGGAGAATCAGCCCCAGCATTTT.

This clone was seen a few times. The genes are TRBV4-1 and TRBJ2-1; 10 nucleotides align to TRBD2. Trimming at V came to 0 bases and at J to 3 bases, leaving 2 bases not matched to a gene. From germline, CDR1 is MGHRA and CDR2 YSYEKL. This CDR3 contains 16 residues. CDR3 sequence (DNA): TGCGCCAGCAGCCAAGAAGGGACTAGCGTCTACAATGAGCAGTTCTTC. Protein: CASSQEGTSVYNEQFF.

The chain employs TRBV5-6 and TRBJ2-2, with TRBD2 matching 7 bases. The CDR3 runs to 15 residues. The ends lost 0 bases at V and 1 base at J; junction bases unmatched: 0. CDR1 SGHDT and CDR2 YYEEEE come from the germline V gene. CDR3 in amino acids: CASSLGGRNTGELFF. The CDR3 DNA sequence: TGTGCCAGCAGCTTGGGCGGGAGGAACACCGGGGAGCTGTTTTTT.

This clone has a handful of counts. The CDR3 region is CASSPDLGSSYNEQFF. The CDR3 nucleotides read TGTGCCAGCAGCCCGGACCTGGGGAGCTCCTACAATGAGCAGTTCTTC. The rearrangement uses TRBV5-4 and TRBJ2-1; TRBD2 is a possible D gene (5 bases). The germline V gene encodes CDR1 SGHNT and CDR2 YYREEE (reference sequence). The V end was cut by 4 bases, the J end by 0 bases, with 14 bases between. CDR3 length: 16 amino acids. The complete variable domain, with remaining parts taken from reference TRBV5-4 and TRBJ2-1, reads ETGVTQSPTHLIKTRGQQVTLRCSSQSGHNTVSWYQQALGQGPQFIFQYYREEENGRGNFPPRFSGLQFPNYSSELNVNALELDDSALYLCASSPDLGSSYNEQFFGPGTRLTVL.

The chain carries TRBV7-9 and TRBJ2-2; D remains ambiguous. The CDR3 contains 13 residues. CDR1 and CDR2 from the germline V gene are SEHNR and FQNEAQ (reference sequence). V gave up 3 bases and J gave up 5 bases, with 7 bases separating them. The CDR3 DNA is TGTGCCAGCAGCTTCTCCCGGACCGGGGAGCTGTTTTTT. It encodes CASSFSRTGELFF.

The genes are TRBV10-3 and TRBJ2-6, with a possible D match to TRBD1 (6 bases). V dropped 2 bases and J dropped 0 bases, with 17 bases sitting between them. Germline-derived CDR1 and CDR2 are ENHRY and SYGVKD. The CDR3 is made up of 19 amino acids. CDR3 bases: TGTGCCATCAGTGAGCTAGGGGACAACCTCCACTCTGGGGCCAACGTCCTGACTTTC. Translated, it gives CAISELGDNLHSGANVLTF.

This clone was detected only a few times. Written as DNA, the CDR3 is TGTGCCAGCAGCGTAGGGGGGCGGGGGGGGGATGAGCAGTTCTTC. Translation gives CASSVGGRGGDEQFF. The rearrangement joins TRBV9 to TRBJ2-1; 9 positions agree with TRBD2. CDR1 is SGDLS and CDR2 is YYNGEE in the germline V gene. The CDR3 has 15 residues. V dropped 0 bases and J dropped 8; count of bases not matched to a gene: 6.

This clone was detected a few times. The genes are TRBV11-2 and TRBJ2-7; 7 nucleotides line up with TRBD2. The CDR3 runs 16 residues. CDR1 SGHAT and CDR2 FQNNGV come from the germline V gene. Germline trimming cut 1 base from V and 2 bases from J; bases unmatched to any gene: 8. CDR3 residues: CASSLGSGGNTYEQYF. CDR3 DNA: TGTGCCAGCAGCTTAGGGTCCGGGGGGAACACCTACGAGCAGTACTTC.

This sequence joins TRBV11-3 and TRBJ2-1, with 8 bases identical to TRBD2. The CDR3 sequence is 16 residues long. V gave up 4 bases and J gave up 0 bases; unmatched junction bases: 5. CDR1 and CDR2 from the germline V gene are SGHNT and YENEEA. For the CDR3, the DNA is TGTGCCAGCAGCTCTAGCGGGCAAAGCTCCTACAATGAGCAGTTCTTC. This sequence encodes CASSSSGQSSYNEQFF.

The genes are TRBV18 and TRBJ1-6; 7 bases are shared with TRBD1. This CDR3 comprises 14 residues. Trimming cost V 6 bases and J 15 bases; bases outside gene matches: 14. Germline V gene data show CDR1 as KGHSH and CDR2 as LQKENI. The CDR3, as DNA: TGTGCCAGCTCGAACGAGGGGGCTCAAAAGGTCCTCCACTTT. This codes for CASSNEGAQKVLHF. The full variable domain, rest sourced from reference TRBV18 and TRBJ1-6, is NAGVMQNPRHLVRRRGQEARLRCSPMKGHSHVYWYRQLPEEGLKFMVYLQKENIIDESGMPKERFSAEFPKEGPSILRIQQVVRGDSAAYFCASSNEGAQKVLHFGNGTRLTVT.

DNA of the CDR3: TGTGCCAGCAGCTCCCGGGGAGGCTGGGAGCTGTTTTTT. As protein: CASSSRGGWELFF. V usage is TRBV11-2 and J usage is TRBJ2-2; tentative D call: TRBD2 (6 bases). The CDR3 has 13 residues. Germline CDR1 is SGHAT and CDR2 is FQNNGV. Trimming cost V 4 bases and J 9 bases, with 12 bases left between them.

This sequence joins TRBV9 and TRBJ2-7; possibly TRBD1 for D (6 bases). Deletions cut 4 bases from V and 1 base from J, with 12 bases between. The CDR3 length is 14 residues. Germline V gives CDR1 SGDLS, CDR2 YYNGEE. The CDR3 sequence: CASSPRTDSYEQYF. The CDR3 DNA is TGTGCCAGCAGCCCCCGGACAGATTCCTACGAGCAGTACTTC. The complete variable domain, with remaining parts taken from reference TRBV9 and TRBJ2-7, reads DSGVTQTPKHLITATGQRVTLRCSPRSGDLSVYWYQQSLDQGLQFLIQYYNGEERAKGNILERFSAQQFPDLHSELNLSSLELGDSALYFCASSPRTDSYEQYFGPGTRLTVT.

The rearrangement links TRBV19 to TRBJ1-5, with TRBD1 matching over 8 bases. The length of the CDR3 is 14 residues. The ends lost 8 bases at V and 2 bases at J; junction bases unmatched: 5. The germline V gene has CDR1 LNHDA and CDR2 SQIVND (reference sequence). The CDR3 is CASHQGAGNQPQHF. The DNA of the CDR3 is TGTGCCAGTCATCAGGGGGCGGGCAATCAGCCCCAGCATTTT.

The chain recombines TRBV7-7 with TRBJ2-2, with 8 positions matching TRBD1. The germline CDR1 and CDR2 sequences are SSHAT and FNYEAQ (reference sequence). There are 13 residues in the CDR3. The CDR3 DNA reads TGTGCTATTGGACAGGGATACACCGGGGAGCTGTTTTTT. Its protein is CAIGQGYTGELFF.

The genes are TRBV6-4 and TRBJ2-1; 8 nucleotides line up with TRBD2. Germline CDR1 MRHNA, CDR2 SNTAGT. Unmatched junction bases numbered 12, after V lost 3 bases and J lost 5 bases. This CDR3 contains 17 residues. CDR3 sequence: CASSEYPSGLRNNEQFF. As DNA, the CDR3 is TGTGCCAGCAGTGAATACCCTAGCGGGCTCCGCAACAATGAGCAGTTCTTC.

The V and J genes are TRBV2 and TRBJ2-3; D possibly corresponds to TRBD2 (6 bases). CDR1 and CDR2 from the germline V gene are SNHLY and FYNNEI. The CDR3 is 14 amino acids. Trimming cost V 4 bases and J 2 bases, with 10 bases left between them. The CDR3 region has the DNA TGTGCCAGCAGTGCGGCTAGCGACACAGATACGCAGTATTTT. Translated, it gives CASSAASDTDTQYF.

The chain combines TRBV7-2 with TRBJ2-7, with D possibly matching TRBD2 (6 bases). V dropped 0 bases and J dropped 1 base, with 10 bases sitting between them. There are 15 residues in the CDR3. The germline V gene encodes CDR1 SGHTA and CDR2 FQGNSA. The CDR3 DNA sequence: TGTGCCAGCAGCTTAGCGCCAGGGAGGTCCTACGAGCAGTACTTC. As protein: CASSLAPGRSYEQYF.